The 9 T cell receptor beta chains in this list originate from one sample, sequenced in a study of Graves' ophthalmopathy and Graves' hyperthyroidism. From RNA, the CDR3 regions of TCR beta chains were amplified and sequenced. The library came from an HTBI-primed first-round RT-PCR and a second-round multiplex PCR. TCRdb reanalysed the multiplex PCR reads using MiXCR and keeps one entry per CDR3 protein. The sample records around 1,200,000 distinct CDR3 sequences, about 36% being singletons. Sample: peripheral blood or thyroid tissue (not recorded which). Every receptor here comes from an adult man with Graves' hyperthyroidism.

This clonotype was observed a few times. The V and J genes are TRBV15 and TRBJ1-2; no clear D. Per the germline V gene, CDR1 is LNHNV and CDR2 is YYDKDF (reference sequence). The CDR3 totals 15 residues. Trimming took off 1 base at V and 6 bases at J, with 15 bases between the two ends. In DNA form, the CDR3 reads TGTGCCACCAGCAGAGTTGGAGATAAAGTGGATGGCTACACCTTC. It translates to CATSRVGDKVDGYTF.

For this clonotype: Germline is not matched at one junction end, which may reflect a read error. V and J are TRBV10-3 and TRBJ2-6; weak D call: TRBD1 (6 bases). This CDR3 is built from 17 residues. CDR1 is ENHRY and CDR2 is SYGVKD in the germline V gene. The CDR3 nucleotides are TGTGCCAGCAGTCCTGGACAGAGCACCTCTGGGGCCAACGTCCTGACTTTC. Its protein product is CASSPGQSTSGANVLTF.

The rearrangement uses TRBV20-1 and TRBJ1-4; D is uncertain. The CDR3 runs 15 residues. Per the germline V gene, CDR1 is DFQATT and CDR2 is SNEGSKA (reference sequence). The V end was cut by 7 bases, the J end by 3 bases, with 18 bases between. The CDR3 region has the DNA TGCAGTGTTCCCCCAACGGGTTCGGCTAATGAAAAACTGTTTTTT. It codes for CSVPPTGSANEKLFF.

This clonotype has ten or more counts. The rearrangement joins TRBV24-1 to TRBJ1-5; D not resolved. This CDR3 is 13 amino acids long. Trimming took off 7 bases at V and 2 bases at J, with 8 bases between the two ends. Per the germline V gene, CDR1 is KGHDR and CDR2 is SFDVKD. CDR3 coding DNA: TGTGCCACCAGCGAGGCGGGCAATCAGCCCCAGCATTTT. It codes for CATSEAGNQPQHF.

The genes are TRBV27 and TRBJ2-7, with a tentative D call TRBD2 (5 bases). Germline values: CDR1 MNHEY, CDR2 SMNVEV (reference sequence). V lost 5 bases to trimming and J lost 2 bases, with 10 bases between them. CDR3 length: 13 residues. CDR3 amino acids: CASSTGIPYEQYF. CDR3 coding DNA: TGTGCCAGCAGTACCGGGATCCCCTACGAGCAGTACTTC.

This clonotype came up many times. The chain recombines TRBV20-1 with TRBJ1-2; D remains unclear. The CDR3 sequence is 12 residues long. Germline lookup yields CDR1 DFQATT and CDR2 SNEGSKA (reference sequence). Trimming removed 1 base at V and 3 bases at J, with 6 bases between. CDR3 protein: CSARGVYYGYTF. The DNA of the CDR3 is TGCAGTGCTAGAGGGGTGTACTATGGCTACACCTTC.

This clonotype was picked up many times. The V and J genes are TRBV6-5 and TRBJ1-2; D perhaps matches TRBD1 (6 bases). The germline V gene has CDR1 MNHEY and CDR2 SVGAGI. The CDR3 runs to 14 residues. Trimming shortened V by 7 bases and J by 10 bases, and 22 bases separated the two germline ends. For the CDR3, the DNA is TGTGCCAGCAATGATGGACAGAAACTGGGAGACTACACCTTC. Protein: CASNDGQKLGDYTF.

This clonotype was counted only a few times. This chain joins TRBV7-2 and TRBJ1-5; maybe TRBD1 (6 bases). CDR1 is SGHTA and CDR2 is FQGNSA in the germline V gene. The CDR3 extends over 15 amino acids. V was trimmed by 1 base and J by 11 bases, leaving 18 bases between them. In DNA, the CDR3 is TGTGCCAGCAGCTTAGGGGCGGGGGGGCTTGAGACCCAGCATTTT. Translation gives CASSLGAGGLETQHF.

This clonotype showed up many times. The rearrangement uses TRBV7-2 and TRBJ1-5; the D is unclear. Trimming stripped 2 bases from V and 0 bases from J, with 8 bases between. This CDR3 is 15 amino acids long. Germline CDR1 SGHTA, CDR2 FQGNSA. The DNA of the CDR3 is TGTGCCAGCAGCTTATCCCTTTATAGCAATCAGCCCCAGCATTTT. This translates into CASSLSLYSNQPQHF.